What follows are 19 T cell receptor beta chains derived from one specimen sequenced in a study of early T cells in non-severe SARS-CoV-2 infection. TCRdb reanalysed the 5' RACE reads using MiXCR and keeps one entry per CDR3 protein. The sample contains tens of thousands of distinct CDR3 sequences, more than 13% of which appear only once. The sequencing input was whole blood. The receptors originated from an adult who was a healthcare worker with PCR-confirmed SARS-CoV-2 infection or an uninfected control (not recorded which).

The sample holds many counts of this clonotype. This chain joins TRBV14 and TRBJ2-1, with unresolved D. V lost 3 bases, J lost 0 bases, and 15 bases lay in between. The CDR3 spans 17 residues. Germline values: CDR1 SGHDN, CDR2 FVKESK. In DNA, the CDR3 is TGTGCCAGCAGCCAGGCCCCTCCTTATTCCTCCTACAATGAGCAGTTCTTC. Translation: CASSQAPPYSSYNEQFF.

The chain has TRBV9 and TRBJ2-2; D might be TRBD2 (5 bases). In germline, CDR1 is SGDLS, CDR2 YYNGEE. The CDR3 runs 14 residues. Trimming shortened V by 3 bases and J by 3 bases, and 9 bases separated the two germline ends. CDR3 amino acids: CASSASGYTGELFF. In DNA form, the CDR3 reads TGTGCCAGCAGCGCCAGCGGTTACACCGGGGAGCTGTTTTTT.

The chain couples TRBV4-3 to TRBJ2-1, with TRBD2 matching over 13 bases. The CDR3 runs 16 residues. The junction had 7 bases not matched to a gene; V was cut back by 4 bases and J by 7 bases. Germline CDR1 LGHNA, CDR2 YSLEER. The CDR3 coding sequence is TGCGCCAGCAGCCCCCCCGGGACTAGCGGGATAAATGAGCAGTTCTTC. This sequence encodes CASSPPGTSGINEQFF.

This clonotype was seen a few times. The rearrangement uses TRBV27 and TRBJ2-7; maybe TRBD2 (7 bases). With 8 bases removed from V and 4 bases from J, the gap between germline ends came to 18 bases. CDR1 MNHEY and CDR2 SMNVEV come from the germline V gene (reference sequence). CDR3 size: 14 residues. Here the CDR3 DNA reads TGTGCCAGCGCAAACAGGGCGGGAGCTTACGAGCAGTACTTC. This gives the protein CASANRAGAYEQYF.

The CDR3 nucleotides read TGTGCCAGCAGCTTCAGGGGAAACACCATATATTTT. Residues: CASSFRGNTIYF. The gene calls are TRBV5-4 and TRBJ1-3; D call uncertain. Trimming stripped 2 bases from V and 4 bases from J, with 4 bases between. The germline CDR1 and CDR2 sequences are SGHNT and YYREEE (reference sequence). There are 12 residues in the CDR3.

The V and J genes are TRBV12-3 or TRBV12-4 and TRBJ1-1; D ambiguous. V was pared by 6 bases and J by 1 base, with 9 bases between. This CDR3 is 13 amino acids long. The CDR3 region is CASSQRRNTEAFF. As DNA, the CDR3 is TGTGCCAGCAGCCAAAGAAGGAACACTGAAGCTTTCTTT.

This clonotype was seen more than once but under ten times. CDR3 in DNA: TGCGCCAGCAGCCAAGTTAGAGGGGTAGAGACCCAGTACTTC. The encoded protein is CASSQVRGVETQYF. V is TRBV4-1 and J is TRBJ2-5, with D possibly called TRBD1 or TRBD2 (5 bases each). This CDR3 is built from 14 residues. Germline V gene lookup returns CDR1 MGHRA and CDR2 YSYEKL. V gave up 1 base and J gave up 4 bases, with 10 bases separating them.

This clonotype was picked up a small number of times. The chain combines TRBV5-1 with TRBJ2-1; D is undetermined. From germline, CDR1 is SGHRS and CDR2 YFSETQ. There are 12 residues in the CDR3. Trimming took off 4 bases at V and 9 bases at J, with 11 bases between the two ends. CDR3 nucleotides: TGCGCCAGCAGCAAGGTCCCTTTTGAGCAGTTCTTC. This translates into CASSKVPFEQFF.

In its sample, this clonotype was seen many times. This chain connects TRBV11-2 to TRBJ2-7; D gene unclear. With 1 base removed from V and 3 bases from J, the gap between germline ends came to 7 bases. The germline V gene encodes CDR1 SGHAT and CDR2 FQNNGV. The CDR3 length is 13 residues. CDR3 in DNA: TGTGCCAGCAGCTTAGCGACCTACTACGAGCAGTACTTC. Its protein is CASSLATYYEQYF.

The chain links TRBV5-1 to TRBJ1-4; TRBD1 matches at 8 bases. Germline lookup yields CDR1 SGHRS and CDR2 YFSETQ. J lost 7 bases, V lost 1 base, and 6 bases had no gene match. There are 15 residues in the CDR3. The CDR3 here is CASSLSGTGSEKLFF. In nucleotides, the CDR3 is TGCGCCAGCAGCTTGTCCGGGACAGGCTCTGAAAAACTGTTTTTT.

V gene TRBV4-1 combines with J gene TRBJ2-3; 10 bases fit TRBD1. J was trimmed by 5 bases and V by 2 bases; bases with no gene match: 7. Germline V gives CDR1 MGHRA, CDR2 YSYEKL. CDR3 length equals 16 residues. The CDR3 DNA sequence: TGCGCCAGCAGCCAACAGGGACAGGGGAGAGGAGATACGCAGTATTTT. The encoded protein is CASSQQGQGRGDTQYF.

This chain joins TRBV7-9 and TRBJ1-6, with D maybe TRBD1 (6 bases). Germline V gene lookup returns CDR1 SEHNR and CDR2 FQNEAQ (reference sequence). The CDR3 extends over 16 amino acids. V was pared by 4 bases and J by 5 bases, with 15 bases between. CDR3 region: CASSSRGGRNNSPLHF. The CDR3, as DNA: TGTGCCAGCAGCTCCCGAGGGGGACGAAATAATTCACCCCTCCACTTT. The full variable domain, in which reference TRBV7-9 and TRBJ1-6 provide the parts outside the CDR3, is DTGVSQNPRHKITKRGQNVTFRCDPISEHNRLYWYRQTLGQGPEFLTYFQNEAQLEKSRLLSDRFSAERPKGSFSTLEIQRTEQGDSAMYLCASSSRGGRNNSPLHFGNGTRLTVT.

This clonotype was counted ten times or more. The chain uses TRBV28 and TRBJ2-7, with 9 bases identical to TRBD1. CDR1 and CDR2 from the germline V gene are MDHEN and SYDVKM. V was clipped by 6 bases and J by 2 bases; unmatched bases: 11. This CDR3 is 16 amino acids long. The CDR3: CASSSLGDRAPYEQYF. In nucleotides, the CDR3 is TGTGCCAGCAGCTCCTTAGGGGACAGGGCCCCCTACGAGCAGTACTTC.

This chain connects TRBV28 to TRBJ1-2; D is unresolved. The germline CDR1 and CDR2 sequences are MDHEN and SYDVKM. This CDR3 has 15 amino acids. V was pared by 4 bases and J by 0 bases, with 12 bases between. CDR3 protein: CASSWGGTSNYGYTF. In DNA form, the CDR3 reads TGTGCCAGCAGTTGGGGAGGAACTTCTAACTATGGCTACACCTTC.

This clonotype was observed a handful of times. The chain recombines TRBV7-2 with TRBJ1-3; D unclear. V lost 1 base, J lost 1 base, and 17 bases lay in between. The V gene's germline CDR1 is SGHTA and CDR2 FQGNSA. The CDR3 length is 18 residues. DNA for the CDR3: TGTGCCAGCAGCTTAGGTCCTGGGTTTAGTGGGTCTGGAAACACCATATATTTT. This encodes CASSLGPGFSGSGNTIYF.

This clonotype was found a few times. V and J are TRBV2 and TRBJ1-4; D may be TRBD1 (6 bases). Per the germline V gene, CDR1 is SNHLY and CDR2 is FYNNEI. The CDR3 sequence is 13 residues long. V lost 8 bases and J lost 7, with 14 bases in between. CDR3 sequence reads: CASGGRGGEKLFF. The CDR3 DNA is TGTGCCAGCGGGGGCAGGGGAGGTGAAAAACTGTTTTTT.

V gene TRBV28 combines with J gene TRBJ2-1, with 7 bases aligning to TRBD1. V trimming: 8 bases; J trimming: 7 bases; junction bases outside the gene matches: 17. The germline V gene has CDR1 MDHEN and CDR2 SYDVKM. CDR3 length: 16 amino acids. This CDR3 is CASAIGTGAVGNEQFF. CDR3 bases: TGTGCCAGCGCCATTGGAACAGGGGCGGTGGGGAATGAGCAGTTCTTC. Complete variable domain (other parts from reference TRBV28 and TRBJ2-1): DVKVTQSSRYLVKRTGEKVFLECVQDMDHENMFWYRQDPGLGLRLIYFSYDVKMKEKGDIPEGYSVSREKKERFSLILESASTNQTSMYLCASAIGTGAVGNEQFFGPGTRLTVL.

The rearrangement uses TRBV6-1 and TRBJ2-5; D might be TRBD1 (6 bases). Germline loops: CDR1 MNHNS, CDR2 SASEGT. CDR3 size: 13 residues. V lost 5 bases, J lost 4 bases, and 11 bases lay in between. CDR3: CASSHDRRETQYF. The CDR3 region has the DNA TGTGCCAGCAGTCATGACAGGCGAGAGACCCAGTACTTC.

This clonotype was counted ten times or more. The chain couples TRBV24-1 to TRBJ2-5; D might be TRBD1 (6 bases). The CDR3 spans 14 residues. V dropped 0 bases and J dropped 4 bases, with 8 bases sitting between them. Germline CDR1 is KGHDR and CDR2 is SFDVKD. In nucleotides, the CDR3 is TGTGCCACCAGTGATTTGGGGACACGAGAGACCCAGTACTTC. Translation gives CATSDLGTRETQYF.